These 7 T cell receptor beta chains share one sample of origin, sequenced in a study of shared clonotypes between healthy human individuals. Here immunoSEQ multiplex PCR was the method, and the copy in TCRdb shows in-frame clones only, minus some. The sample carries over 1.4 million clones, around 97% recorded once. Source material: naive CD4+ T cells sorted from blood. The subset: CD45RA+ positively selected. The origin of the receptors is a man aged 25-40 years in good health.

J is TRBJ2-2 and V is TRBV5-1, with D tentatively TRBD1 or TRBD2 (5 bases each). The CDR3 is 14 amino acids. Trimming pared 4 bases from V and 3 bases from J, leaving 10 bases between. Looked up from germline, CDR1 is SGHRS and CDR2 is YFSETQ. The CDR3 DNA is TGCGCCAGCAGCATACAGGAGGACACCGGGGAGCTGTTTTTT. Encoded protein: CASSIQEDTGELFF.

This chain links TRBV11-2 with TRBJ2-1, with TRBD2 identical over 10 bases. Unmatched junction bases numbered 10, after V lost 2 bases and J lost 3 bases. The germline CDR1 and CDR2 sequences are SGHAT and FQNNGV. The CDR3 is made up of 18 amino acids. This CDR3 reads CASSLRQEGLAYYNEQFF. For the CDR3, the DNA is TGTGCCAGCAGCTTACGTCAGGAGGGACTAGCGTACTACAATGAGCAGTTCTTC.

J is TRBJ2-7 and V is TRBV5-4, with 8 bases fitting TRBD1. Trimming took 4 bases from V and 4 from J; bases not matched to a gene: 10. CDR3 length: 15 residues. Germline V gene lookup returns CDR1 SGHNT and CDR2 YYREEE (reference sequence). CDR3 nucleotides: TGTGCCAGCAGCAGGAGTATTGACAGGGGTTACGAGCAGTACTTC. The encoded protein is CASSRSIDRGYEQYF.

This chain uses TRBV7-2 with TRBJ1-4; 7 bases match TRBD1. V lost 4 bases and J lost 4; bases outside the gene matches: 6. This CDR3 is 15 amino acids long. Germline V gene sequence: CDR1 SGHTA, CDR2 FQGNSA. CDR3 region: CASSSVGQDNEKLFF. CDR3 DNA: TGTGCCAGCAGCTCGGTAGGACAGGATAATGAAAAACTGTTTTTT.

A word on this clone: Other DNA sequences within the sample encode an identical CDR3. The chain carries TRBV27 and TRBJ2-5; possible D gene TRBD2, 6 bases. CDR1 is MNHEY, CDR2 SMNVEV, per germline (reference sequence). V was shortened by 3 bases and J by 5 bases, with 10 bases between the two germline ends. The CDR3 consists of 13 residues. CDR3 amino acids: CASSFSGAETQYF. The CDR3 DNA follows: TGTGCCAGCAGTTTTTCGGGAGCTGAGACCCAGTACTTC.

The rearrangement links TRBV7-8 to TRBJ2-7, with a tentative D call TRBD1 (7 bases). Germline V lookup: CDR1 SGHVS, CDR2 FQNEAQ. The V end lost 4 bases, the J end lost 2 bases, and 18 bases lay between the germline ends. The CDR3 contains 16 residues. In DNA form, the CDR3 reads TGTGCCAGCAGCTCTAAGCGGGTTCAGGGGGCCTACGAGCAGTACTTC. Translation: CASSSKRVQGAYEQYF. Based on the CDR3 plus reference TRBV7-8 and TRBJ2-7, the full variable domain is GAGVSQSPRYKVAKRGQDVALRCDPISGHVSLFWYQQALGQGPEFLTYFQNEAQLDKSGLPSDRFFAERPEGSVSTLKIQRTQQEDSAVYLCASSSKRVQGAYEQYFGPGTRLTVT.

This chain links TRBV6-1 with TRBJ1-1; D is unresolved. Trimming took 2 bases from V and 11 from J, leaving 12 bases between them. CDR1 MNHNS and CDR2 SASEGT come from the germline V gene. The CDR3 contains 12 residues. CDR3 in amino acids: CASSEPIGWAFF. CDR3 in DNA: TGTGCCAGCAGTGAACCGATCGGGTGGGCTTTCTTT.